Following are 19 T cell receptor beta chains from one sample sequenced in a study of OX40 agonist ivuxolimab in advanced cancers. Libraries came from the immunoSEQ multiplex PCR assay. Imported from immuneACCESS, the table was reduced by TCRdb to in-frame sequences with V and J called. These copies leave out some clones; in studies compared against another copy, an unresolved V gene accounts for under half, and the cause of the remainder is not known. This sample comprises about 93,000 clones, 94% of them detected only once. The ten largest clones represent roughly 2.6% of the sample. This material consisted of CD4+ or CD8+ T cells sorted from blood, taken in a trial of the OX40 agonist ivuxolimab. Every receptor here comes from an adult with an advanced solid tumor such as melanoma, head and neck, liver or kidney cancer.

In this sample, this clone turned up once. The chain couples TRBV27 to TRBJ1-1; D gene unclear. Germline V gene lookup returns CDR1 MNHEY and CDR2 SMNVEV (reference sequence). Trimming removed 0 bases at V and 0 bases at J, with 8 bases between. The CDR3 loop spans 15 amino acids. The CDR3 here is CASSLSEKMNTEAFF. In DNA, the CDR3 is TGTGCCAGCAGTTTATCGGAGAAGATGAACACTGAAGCTTTCTTT.

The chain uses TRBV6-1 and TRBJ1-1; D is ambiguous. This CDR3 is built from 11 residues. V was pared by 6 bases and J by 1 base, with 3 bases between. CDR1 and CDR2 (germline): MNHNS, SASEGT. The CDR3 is CASRGNTEAFF. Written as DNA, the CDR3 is TGTGCCAGCAGAGGGAACACTGAAGCTTTCTTT.

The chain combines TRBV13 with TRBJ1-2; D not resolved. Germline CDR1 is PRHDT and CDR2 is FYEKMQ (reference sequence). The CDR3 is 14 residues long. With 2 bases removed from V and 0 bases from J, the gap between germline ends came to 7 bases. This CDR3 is CASSLRVSNYGYTF. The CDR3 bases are TGTGCCAGCAGCTTACGGGTGTCTAACTATGGCTACACCTTC.

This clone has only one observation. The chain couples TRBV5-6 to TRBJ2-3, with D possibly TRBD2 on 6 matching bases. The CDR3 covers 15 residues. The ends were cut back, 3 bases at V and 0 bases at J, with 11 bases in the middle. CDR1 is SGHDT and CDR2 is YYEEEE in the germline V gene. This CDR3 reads CASSWGGASTDTQYF. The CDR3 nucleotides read TGTGCCAGCAGCTGGGGCGGGGCTAGCACAGATACGCAGTATTTT.

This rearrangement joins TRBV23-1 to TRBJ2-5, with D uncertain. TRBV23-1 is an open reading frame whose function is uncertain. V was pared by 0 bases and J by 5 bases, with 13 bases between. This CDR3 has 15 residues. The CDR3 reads CASSQSGAARETQYF. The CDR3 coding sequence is TGCGCCAGCAGTCAATCCGGAGCAGCGAGGGAGACCCAGTACTTC.

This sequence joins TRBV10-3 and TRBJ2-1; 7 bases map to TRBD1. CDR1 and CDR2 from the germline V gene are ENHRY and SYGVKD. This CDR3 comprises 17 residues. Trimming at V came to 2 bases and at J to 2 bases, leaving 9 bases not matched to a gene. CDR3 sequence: CAISEPGSGGPYNEQFF. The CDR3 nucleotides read TGTGCCATCAGTGAGCCAGGCTCAGGGGGACCCTACAATGAGCAGTTCTTC.

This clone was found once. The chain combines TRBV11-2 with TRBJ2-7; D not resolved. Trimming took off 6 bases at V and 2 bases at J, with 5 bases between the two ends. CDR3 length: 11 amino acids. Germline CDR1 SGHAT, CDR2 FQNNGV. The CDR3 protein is CASSFAYEQYF. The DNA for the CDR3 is TGTGCCAGCAGTTTTGCCTACGAGCAGTACTTC.

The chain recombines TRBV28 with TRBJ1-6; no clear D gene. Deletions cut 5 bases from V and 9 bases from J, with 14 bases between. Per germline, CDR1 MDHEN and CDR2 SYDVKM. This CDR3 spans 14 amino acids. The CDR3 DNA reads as TGTGCCAGCAGTCCCCGCGAGTTCGGTTCACCCCTCCACTTT. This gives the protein CASSPREFGSPLHF. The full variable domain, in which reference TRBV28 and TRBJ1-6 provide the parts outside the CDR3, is DVKVTQSSRYLVKRTGEKVFLECVQDMDHENMFWYRQDPGLGLRLIYFSYDVKMKEKGDIPEGYSVSREKKERFSLILESASTNQTSMYLCASSPREFGSPLHFGNGTRLTVT.

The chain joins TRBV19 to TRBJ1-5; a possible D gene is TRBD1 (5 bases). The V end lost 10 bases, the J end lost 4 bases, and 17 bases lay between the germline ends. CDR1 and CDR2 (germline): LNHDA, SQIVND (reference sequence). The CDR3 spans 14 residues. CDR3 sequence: CATWGPGGNQPQHF. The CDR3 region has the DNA TGTGCCACCTGGGGCCCTGGGGGAAATCAGCCCCAGCATTTT.

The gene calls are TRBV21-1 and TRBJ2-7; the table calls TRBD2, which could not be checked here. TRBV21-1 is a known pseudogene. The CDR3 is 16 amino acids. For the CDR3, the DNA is TGTGCCAGCAGCCCTCGGGCGGGAGAAGGGACCTACGAGCAGTACTTC. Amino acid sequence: CASSPRAGEGTYEQYF.

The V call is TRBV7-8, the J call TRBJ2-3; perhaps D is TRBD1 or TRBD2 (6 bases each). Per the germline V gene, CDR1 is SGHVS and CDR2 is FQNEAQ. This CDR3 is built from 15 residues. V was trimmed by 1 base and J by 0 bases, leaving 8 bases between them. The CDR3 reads CASSLGGASTDTQYF. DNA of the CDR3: TGTGCCAGCAGCTTAGGGGGGGCTAGCACAGATACGCAGTATTTT.

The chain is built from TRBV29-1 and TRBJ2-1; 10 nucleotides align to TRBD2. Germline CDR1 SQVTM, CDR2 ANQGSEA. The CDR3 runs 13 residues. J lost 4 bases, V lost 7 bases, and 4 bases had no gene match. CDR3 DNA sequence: TGCAGCGGGAGCGGGGGGGGTTACAATGAGCAGTTCTTC. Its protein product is CSGSGGGYNEQFF.

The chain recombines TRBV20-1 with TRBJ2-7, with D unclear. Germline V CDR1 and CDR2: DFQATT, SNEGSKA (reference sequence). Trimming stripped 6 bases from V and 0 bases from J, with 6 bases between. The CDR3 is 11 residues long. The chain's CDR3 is CSAVHSYEQYF. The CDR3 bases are TGCAGTGCCGTCCACTCCTACGAGCAGTACTTC.

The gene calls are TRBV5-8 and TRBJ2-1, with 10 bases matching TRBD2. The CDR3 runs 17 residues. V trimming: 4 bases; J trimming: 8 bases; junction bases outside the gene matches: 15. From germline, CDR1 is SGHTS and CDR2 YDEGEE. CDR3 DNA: TGTGCCAGCAGCAAGAGGGTCAAGCGGGGGGGCCTCGATGAGCAGTTCTTC. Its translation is CASSKRVKRGGLDEQFF.

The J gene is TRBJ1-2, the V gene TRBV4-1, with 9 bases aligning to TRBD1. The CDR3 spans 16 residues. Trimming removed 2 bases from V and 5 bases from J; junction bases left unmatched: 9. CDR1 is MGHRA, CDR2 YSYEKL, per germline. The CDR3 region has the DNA TGCGCCAGCAGCCAACGTATCGACAGGGGGTCTTATGGCTACACCTTC. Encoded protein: CASSQRIDRGSYGYTF.

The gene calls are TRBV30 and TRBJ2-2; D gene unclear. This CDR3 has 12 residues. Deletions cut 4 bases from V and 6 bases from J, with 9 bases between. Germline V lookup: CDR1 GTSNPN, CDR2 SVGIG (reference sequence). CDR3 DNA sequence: TGTGCCTGGAACGGTGTTGCCGGGGAGCTGTTTTTT. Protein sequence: CAWNGVAGELFF.

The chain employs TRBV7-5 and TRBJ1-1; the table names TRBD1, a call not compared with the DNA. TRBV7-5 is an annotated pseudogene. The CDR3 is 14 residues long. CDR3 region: CARTAGQTNAEAFF. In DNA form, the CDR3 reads TGTGCCAGGACCGCCGGACAGACGAACGCTGAAGCTTTCTTT.

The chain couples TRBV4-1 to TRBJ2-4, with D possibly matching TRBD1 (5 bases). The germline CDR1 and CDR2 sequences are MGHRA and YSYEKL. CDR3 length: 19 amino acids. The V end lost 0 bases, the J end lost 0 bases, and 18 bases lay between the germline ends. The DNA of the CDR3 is TGCGCCAGCAGCCAAGAATGGGGCAGCCTGACACTAGCCAAAAACATTCAGTACTTC. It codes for CASSQEWGSLTLAKNIQYF.

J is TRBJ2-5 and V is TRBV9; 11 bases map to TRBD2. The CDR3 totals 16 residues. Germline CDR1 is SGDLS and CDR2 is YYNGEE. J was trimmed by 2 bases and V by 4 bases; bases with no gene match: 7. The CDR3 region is CASSLGLADPQETQYF. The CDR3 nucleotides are TGTGCCAGCAGCCTGGGACTAGCGGATCCACAAGAGACCCAGTACTTC.